The entry that follows covers one T cell receptor (beta chain) sequence. As handled by the study authors: Amplification from reference gene primers served as the basis for estimated nucleated cell counts. Generated by immunoSEQ multiplex PCR, the TCRdb table keeps only in-frame clones and is missing some. The DNA gave D and trimming, while V, J and clone size come from that table. This table holds 150,000 to 200,000 clones, about 81% found once. This entry is derived from a study of blood T cell repertoires in COVID-19. Study details: Collection of acute and convalescent COVID-19 samples took place in the United States, Italy and Spain. The cDNA or gDNA used as material had been derived from T cells, B-cell-depleted T cells, or PBMCs.

The CDR3 consists of 17 residues. The germline gives CDR1 MDHEN, CDR2 SYDVKM. V lost 3 bases to trimming and J lost 6 bases; unmatched junction nucleotides: 11. Seattle enrolled patients during active infection and tracked them longitudinally. The sequence was collected from an elderly woman with COVID-19, enrolled during active disease. This chain connects TRBV28 to TRBJ1-5, with 10 bases lining up with TRBD1. Specimen: peripheral blood. This CDR3 reads CASSFYTGTGAGQPQHF. The CDR3 DNA sequence: TGTGCCAGCAGTTTTTATACCGGGACAGGGGCAGGTCAGCCCCAGCATTTT.